This T cell receptor (beta chain) was recorded in a study of blood T cells in healthy people across ages. With a J-beta primer mix and a sample-barcoded 5' primer, a second PCR ran 7 to 11 cycles. Researchers report that each sample yielded at least 3 million CDR3-containing paired-end reads. TCRdb recomputed calls from the 5' RACE reads with MiXCR, one row per CDR3 protein. The data hold hundreds of thousands of distinct CDR3 sequences, with approximately 25% observed a single time. This clonotype has just a few counts. Its antigen is still unknown. Germline V gene lookup returns CDR1 LNHNV and CDR2 YYDKDF (reference sequence). V dropped 4 bases and J dropped 4 bases, with 5 bases sitting between them. The CDR3 is 11 amino acids. Study results and limitations: The study found TCR beta diversity correlated strongly with naive T cell percentage.

For every donor, a draw yielded 9.5 to 10 milliliters of peripheral blood. The same sample was also used in a study of T cells of mothers and their children. That paper states: Overlap measured in related mother-child pairs was slightly, non-significantly higher than in unrelated pairs.

The sequencing sample was made of blood. The rearrangement uses TRBV15 and TRBJ2-7, with D unresolved. The receptor was derived from a boy under 18 in good health. CDR3 protein: CATSNDYEQYF. CDR3 nucleotide sequence: TGTGCCACCAGCAATGATTACGAGCAGTACTTC. Together with reference TRBV15 and TRBJ2-7, the CDR3 gives the full variable domain: DAMVIQNPRYQVTQFGKPVTLSCSQTLNHNVMYWYQQKSSQAPKLLFHYYDKDFNNEADTPDNFQSRRPNTSFCFLDIRSPGLGDTAMYLCATSNDYEQYFGPGTRLTVT.